These 9 T cell receptor beta chains came from one sample sequenced in a study of T-cell memory formation after mild COVID-19. Each CDR3 protein gets one entry after TCRdb re-called the 5' RACE reads with MiXCR. The table lists around 200,000 distinct CDR3 sequences, 10% of them singletons. The sample taken for sequencing was PBMCs or a T cell subset sorted from them (not recorded which). These receptors all stem from a young man who had mild COVID-19 (a few samples of this study predate the infection). Cell type and time point are not known.

This clonotype has more than one count but fewer than ten. The chain combines TRBV7-3 with TRBJ2-2, with D maybe TRBD2 (5 bases). There are 14 residues in the CDR3. CDR1 and CDR2 from the germline V gene are SGHTA and FQGTGA. The germline V and J ends were trimmed by 5 bases and 5 bases, with 12 bases remaining between them. CDR3 region: CASSTGLETGELFF. In DNA, the CDR3 is TGTGCCAGCAGCACTGGACTCGAGACCGGGGAGCTGTTTTTT.

This clonotype has only a few counts. V usage is TRBV9 and J usage is TRBJ1-5; D uncertain. The V and J ends lost 1 base and 1 base respectively, with 9 bases between them. Germline CDR1 and CDR2: SGDLS and YYNGEE. This CDR3 region has 15 residues. In DNA form, the CDR3 reads TGTGCCAGCAGCGTAAACGGAGAAAGCAATCAGCCCCAGCATTTT. The encoded protein is CASSVNGESNQPQHF.

V is TRBV7-9 and J is TRBJ1-1; a weak D match, TRBD1 (5 bases). Looked up from germline, CDR1 is SEHNR and CDR2 is FQNEAQ (reference sequence). This CDR3 is built from 14 residues. V was shortened by 2 bases and J by 2 bases, with 9 bases between the two germline ends. CDR3 loop: CASSLPGSNTEAFF. CDR3 DNA: TGTGCCAGCAGCTTACCAGGGTCCAACACTGAAGCTTTCTTT.

This sequence joins TRBV7-3 and TRBJ2-5; 7 bases align to TRBD2. The V and J ends lost 0 bases and 2 bases, in that order; junction bases with no gene match: 6. The length of the CDR3 is 16 residues. Germline V gives CDR1 SGHTA, CDR2 FQGTGA. CDR3 DNA: TGTGCCAGCAGCTTAACGGCCAACGGGGGGCAAGAGACCCAGTACTTC. Protein sequence: CASSLTANGGQETQYF.

The genes are TRBV18 and TRBJ1-1; no clear D gene. There are 15 residues in the CDR3. The V end lost 6 bases, the J end lost 0 bases, and 14 bases lay between the germline ends. Germline lookup yields CDR1 KGHSH and CDR2 LQKENI. CDR3 amino acids: CASSLLKTVNTEAFF. The CDR3 nucleotides read TGTGCCAGCTCCCTCCTTAAGACTGTGAACACTGAAGCTTTCTTT.

This clonotype has just a few counts. CDR3 bases: TGCAGTGCTGTAAACAATAACTATGGCTACACCTTC. Amino acids: CSAVNNNYGYTF. The gene calls are TRBV20-1 and TRBJ1-2; D uncertain. The CDR3 contains 12 residues. CDR1 and CDR2 from the germline V gene are DFQATT and SNEGSKA (reference sequence). Trimming stripped 5 bases from V and 1 base from J, with 8 bases between.

The chain carries TRBV2 and TRBJ2-7; maybe TRBD1 (6 bases). V lost 4 bases and J 1 base, leaving 11 bases between the germline ends. The germline V gene has CDR1 SNHLY and CDR2 FYNNEI. The CDR3 is made up of 14 amino acids. This CDR3 is CASSGGRRSYEQYV. CDR3 coding DNA: TGTGCCAGCAGTGGGGGGCGCAGGTCCTACGAGCAGTACGTC.

This clonotype was counted ten times or more. V and J are TRBV19 and TRBJ2-3, with 9 bases matching TRBD2. Trimming cost V 9 bases and J 2 bases; bases outside gene matches: 3. CDR1 and CDR2 from the germline V gene are LNHDA and SQIVND (reference sequence). CDR3 size: 13 residues. The CDR3 coding sequence is TGTGCCAGATTAGCGGGGGCCACAGATACGCAGTATTTT. Its translation is CARLAGATDTQYF. Full variable domain (missing parts from reference TRBV19 and TRBJ2-3): DGGITQSPKYLFRKEGQNVTLSCEQNLNHDAMYWYRQDPGQGLRLIYYSQIVNDFQKGDIAEGYSVSREKKESFPLTVTSAQKNPTAFYLCARLAGATDTQYFGPGTRLTVL.

This clonotype was counted only a few times. The V call is TRBV12-3 or TRBV12-4, the J call TRBJ1-1; 8 bases line up with TRBD1. Trimming cost V 5 bases and J 1 base; bases outside gene matches: 6. This CDR3 region has 15 residues. As DNA, the CDR3 is TGTGCCAGCAGTAACTCCGACAGGGGGAACACTGAAGCTTTCTTT. It translates to CASSNSDRGNTEAFF.